Reported below is one TCR beta chain. Its antigen is as yet unknown. With 60 Vbeta and 13 Jbeta primers, the PCR was carried out. The protocol was immunoSEQ multiplex PCR, while the TCRdb copy is restricted to in-frame clones and leaves out a portion. This table has about 57,000 clones, 72% appearing once. The entry originates in a study of cytomegalovirus exposure and HLA in healthy donors. Findings and caveats of the study: A previous analysis found most TCR beta V segments productive roughly 87% or roughly 30% of the time. TRBV6-2, TRBV6-3 and some other V segments were unresolvable in 87-base-pair reads.

Looked up from germline, CDR1 is LNHDA and CDR2 is SQIVND (reference sequence). With 5 bases clipped from V and 5 bases from J, the junction kept 12 bases outside the gene matches. This CDR3 has 16 amino acids. The sample consisted of PBMCs. This TCR came from a woman between 50 and 59 years old in good health and CMV-seronegative. The chain has TRBV19 and TRBJ1-1, with TRBD1 matching over 9 bases. CDR3 residues: CASSFDTGGARTEAFF. CDR3 sequence (DNA): TGTGCCAGTAGTTTCGACACAGGGGGCGCAAGGACTGAAGCTTTCTTT.